The clone carrying this T cell receptor (beta chain) was counted between two and nine times. These data come from a study of T cells after yellow fever vaccination. Trimming took off 2 bases at V and 4 bases at J, with 11 bases between the two ends. The CDR3 covers 13 residues. The germline V gene has CDR1 DFQATT and CDR2 SNEGSKA (reference sequence). One entry per CDR3 protein, called by TCRdb with MiXCR from the 5' RACE reads. The repertoire has roughly 500,000 distinct CDR3 sequences, about 19% of them found once; the top ten carry 14%. The sequenced sample was PBMCs, obtained 15 days after the yellow fever booster vaccination. The genes are TRBV20-1 and TRBJ1-1; TRBD1 might be the D (6 bases). The receptor's source is a man between 25 and 39 years old who received the YFV17D yellow fever vaccine. CDR3 sequence: CSARTGTGTEAFF. CDR3 sequence (DNA): TGCAGTGCTAGAACAGGGACGGGCACTGAAGCTTTCTTT.